This is a list of T cell receptor beta chains from one sample in a study of T cell responses to AZD1222 COVID-19 vaccine. Produced via immunoSEQ multiplex PCR; TCRdb's table is partial and in-frame only. The sample lists some 130,000 clones, about 88% occurring once. The sequencing here drew on peripheral blood, taken 28 days after the second AZD1222 dose. These receptors were obtained from an adult who received the AZD1222 COVID-19 vaccine. CDR3s include the opening cysteine and the closing phenylalanine or tryptophan.

J gene,V gene,CDR3 protein
TRBJ2-7,TRBV7-6,CASSLAGRDTYEQYF
TRBJ1-3,TRBV30,CAWATGLGNTIYF
TRBJ2-1,TRBV3-1/TRBV3-2,CASSLLGTSNEQFF
TRBJ2-7,TRBV27,CASSMRQVGPGEQYF
TRBJ1-1,TRBV2,CASSDWPTEAFF
TRBJ1-3,TRBV7-6,CASSLAAGTASGNTIYF
TRBJ2-4,TRBV7-2,CASSLAAGVDIQYF
TRBJ1-1,TRBV6-2/TRBV6-3,CASSSGQDLGVSAEAFF
TRBJ2-1,TRBV12-5,CASGLVAGGRNEQFF
TRBJ2-1,TRBV5-6,CASSFAGIYNEQFF
TRBJ1-2,TRBV2,CASIGADLGGYTF
TRBJ2-7,TRBV5-1,CASSLVSSGSPEQYF
TRBJ1-4,TRBV20-1,CSAIFDEKLFF
TRBJ1-2,TRBV19,CASSISDLGVYGYTF
TRBJ2-7,TRBV7-6,CASSLDTGTGAGYEQYF
TRBJ1-1,TRBV21-1,CASSNEREGTEAFF
TRBJ2-1,TRBV30,CAWSVGSGNEQFF
TRBJ1-4,TRBV9,CASSVEVNEKLFF
TRBJ1-1,TRBV25-1,CASSGTGPGAEAFF
TRBJ1-6,TRBV30,CAWSEQYNSPLHF
TRBJ2-1,TRBV6-2/TRBV6-3,CASSADSYNEQFF
TRBJ2-1,TRBV13,CASSSTQGLNEQFF
TRBJ1-1,TRBV12-3/TRBV12-4,CASNWGVTGEAFF
TRBJ2-3,TRBV6-4,CASSLFSGATDTQYF
TRBJ2-1,TRBV20-1,CSASRRLAYGEQFF
TRBJ1-5,TRBV12-3/TRBV12-4,CASSTTGNQPQHF
TRBJ1-5,TRBV6-5,CASSNLKQGNQPQHF
TRBJ1-2,TRBV15,CATSREGGVYGYTF